This T cell receptor (beta chain) originates from a study of long-term antiretroviral therapy in people with HIV. Study context: The earliest samples came from an era when ART typically awaited falling CD4 counts. Study outcomes and limitations: Sampling of blood ran from the mid-2000s to the late 2010s, and older ART regimens were possibly in use. Repertoires in HIV (unlike those of controls) had narrower CDR3 length ranges.

Assay version v3.0 of immunoSEQ was used, and it was run at survey level. Sequencing of each sample targeted about 40,000-50,000 T-cell genomes. Data came from immunoSEQ multiplex PCR; TCRdb stores just in-frame clones and leaves some out. The profile shows under 30,000 clones, roughly 80% of them singletons. CDR1 is LNHDA and CDR2 is SQIVND in the germline V gene (reference sequence). Trimming pared 3 bases from V and 3 bases from J, leaving 6 bases between. This CDR3 is built from 13 residues. This clone was counted a few times. What it binds is not known. V usage is TRBV19 and J usage is TRBJ1-5; no clear D gene. Sequencing was performed on unsorted PBMCs, taken 0.8 years before starting antiretroviral therapy. The receptor was isolated from a man aged 18 to 30 with HIV. Written as DNA, the CDR3 is TGTGCCAGTAGTATTGCCTACAATCAGCCCCAGCATTTT. This codes for CASSIAYNQPQHF.